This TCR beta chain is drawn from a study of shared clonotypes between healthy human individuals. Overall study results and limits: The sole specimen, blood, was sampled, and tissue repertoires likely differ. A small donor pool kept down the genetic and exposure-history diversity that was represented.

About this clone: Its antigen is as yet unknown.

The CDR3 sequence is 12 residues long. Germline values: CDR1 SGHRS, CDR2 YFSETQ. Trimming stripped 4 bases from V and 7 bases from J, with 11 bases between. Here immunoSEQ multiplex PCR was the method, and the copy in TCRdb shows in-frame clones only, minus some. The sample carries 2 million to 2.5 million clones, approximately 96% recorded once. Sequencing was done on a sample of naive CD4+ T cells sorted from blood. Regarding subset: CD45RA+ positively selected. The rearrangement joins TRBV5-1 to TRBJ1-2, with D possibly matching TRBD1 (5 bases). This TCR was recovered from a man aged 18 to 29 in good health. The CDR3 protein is CASSPAGGGYTF. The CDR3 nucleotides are TGCGCCAGCAGCCCGGCGGGGGGTGGCTACACCTTC.